These 17 T cell receptor beta chains share one sample of origin, sequenced in a study of post-analysis software for immune sequencing data. Sequencing libraries made from TCR beta cDNA carried unique molecular identifiers. A single record per CDR3 protein comes from TCRdb applying MiXCR to the PCR reads. The repertoire holds 500,000 to 600,000 distinct CDR3 sequences, with 44% as singletons. No antigen has been identified for these receptors. Study-wide results and caveats: Relative to controls, patients had a few TRBV segments at higher frequency, with TRBV5-6, TRBV5-1 and TRBV20-1 among these.

Sequencing input: blood. Receptors originate from a girl between 10 and 17 years old with multiple sclerosis.

This clonotype was picked up a small number of times. The CDR3 DNA reads as TGCAGTGCTACAGGGGGGGCCCTTCAAGAGACCCAGTACTTC. Amino acid sequence: CSATGGALQETQYF. This sequence joins TRBV20-1 and TRBJ2-5; tentatively, D is TRBD1 or TRBD2 (7 bases each). From germline, CDR1 is DFQATT and CDR2 SNEGSKA (reference sequence). V was clipped by 4 bases and J by 2 bases, with 14 bases between them. The CDR3 is made up of 14 amino acids.

As to this clonotype: At one boundary the junction diverges from the germline segment, which might be a read error. J is TRBJ2-3 and V is TRBV20-1; D gene uncertain. Germline V CDR1 and CDR2: DFQATT, SNEGSKA (reference sequence). CDR3 length: 13 amino acids. The CDR3 nucleotides read TGCAGTGCAGACCTCAGGAGCACGGATACGCAGTATTTT. It yields the protein CSADLRSTDTQYF.

This clonotype was seen only a few times. The J gene is TRBJ2-1, the V gene TRBV5-1; tentative D call: TRBD2 (5 bases). Germline V gene sequence: CDR1 SGHRS, CDR2 YFSETQ. The ends were cut back, 0 bases at V and 7 bases at J, with 17 bases in the middle. The CDR3 totals 16 residues. CDR3 DNA sequence: TGCGCCAGCAGCTTGGGTGTGAGGGTGGGGAGTAATGAGCAGTTCTTC. Protein sequence: CASSLGVRVGSNEQFF.

The V gene is TRBV5-1, the J gene TRBJ2-3; D is unresolved. The length of the CDR3 is 14 residues. Trimming pared 0 bases from V and 2 bases from J, leaving 7 bases between. Germline values: CDR1 SGHRS, CDR2 YFSETQ. The CDR3 DNA reads as TGCGCCAGCAGCTTGGAAAGGAACACAGATACGCAGTATTTT. It specifies CASSLERNTDTQYF.

In this sample, this clonotype turned up a few times. The genes are TRBV7-2 and TRBJ1-6, with D maybe TRBD1 (6 bases). Germline V gene lookup returns CDR1 SGHTA and CDR2 FQGNSA. The CDR3 is 16 amino acids. Trimming shortened V by 2 bases and J by 10 bases, and 18 bases separated the two germline ends. Here the CDR3 DNA reads TGTGCCAGCAGCTTAAGGGGGGAGGTCCCATCCTCACCCCTCCACTTT. This encodes CASSLRGEVPSSPLHF.

This clonotype was counted between two and nine times. The V call is TRBV12-3 or TRBV12-4, the J call TRBJ2-4, with 7 bases lining up with TRBD1. The CDR3 consists of 15 residues. V shed 5 bases, J shed 0 bases, and the junction held 4 bases outside the gene matches. In DNA form, the CDR3 reads TGTGCCAGCAGTCCTGGGACAGTAGCCAAAAACATTCAGTACTTC. This sequence encodes CASSPGTVAKNIQYF.

J is TRBJ2-1 and V is TRBV5-1, with D possibly matching TRBD1 (6 bases). Trimming took off 0 bases at V and 5 bases at J, with 12 bases between the two ends. CDR1 is SGHRS, CDR2 YFSETQ, per germline. The CDR3 has 15 amino acids. CDR3 sequence: CASSLGHDRNNEQFF. The CDR3 DNA follows: TGCGCCAGCAGCTTGGGACACGACAGGAACAATGAGCAGTTCTTC.

This clonotype was counted ten times or more. This chain connects TRBV7-2 to TRBJ2-5; TRBD2 aligns across 11 bases. CDR1 and CDR2 (germline): SGHTA, FQGNSA. Trimming removed 2 bases from V and 5 bases from J; junction bases left unmatched: 7. The CDR3 is 16 amino acids. CDR3 sequence: CASSLSSGGSGETQYF. CDR3 sequence (DNA): TGTGCCAGCAGCTTATCTAGCGGGGGGTCGGGTGAGACCCAGTACTTC.

This clonotype came up a few times. The chain combines TRBV29-1 with TRBJ2-5; TRBD2 matches at 8 bases. Matching the DNA end better, TRBJ2-7 makes the J call doubtful. CDR3 length: 13 amino acids. From germline, CDR1 is SQVTM and CDR2 ANQGSEA. As DNA, the CDR3 is TGCAGCGTTGTACGGGAGGGGAACTACGAGCAGTACTTC. Its translation is CSVVREGNYEQYF.

V and J are TRBV6-4 and TRBJ2-1; D is uncertain. Germline V lookup: CDR1 MRHNA, CDR2 SNTAGT. Trimming removed 0 bases at V and 9 bases at J, with 9 bases between. The CDR3 runs to 13 residues. CDR3 protein: CASSDSVPGEQFF. In DNA, the CDR3 is TGTGCCAGCAGTGACTCGGTGCCGGGTGAGCAGTTCTTC.

The chain couples TRBV11-2 to TRBJ2-7; D is unresolved. The CDR3 has 14 amino acids. Germline assignment: CDR1 SGHAT and CDR2 FQNNGV. V lost 1 base to trimming and J lost 0 bases, with 7 bases between them. The CDR3 coding sequence is TGTGCCAGCAGCTTAGTCCTCGCCTCCTACGAGCAGTACTTC. This gives the protein CASSLVLASYEQYF. The whole variable domain, remainder taken from reference TRBV11-2 and TRBJ2-7, is EAGVAQSPRYKIIEKRQSVAFWCNPISGHATLYWYQQILGQGPKLLIQFQNNGVVDDSQLPKDRFSAERLKGVDSTLKIQPAKLEDSAVYLCASSLVLASYEQYFGPGTRLTVT.

This clonotype was seen more than once but under ten times. The chain carries TRBV5-1 and TRBJ1-2; a possible D gene is TRBD1 (6 bases). CDR1 and CDR2 from the germline V gene are SGHRS and YFSETQ. Trimming stripped 0 bases from V and 3 bases from J, with 9 bases between. The length of the CDR3 is 14 residues. CDR3 amino acids: CASSLGQVYYGYTF. CDR3 in DNA: TGCGCCAGCAGCTTGGGACAGGTTTACTATGGCTACACCTTC.

This chain joins TRBV29-1 and TRBJ2-6; unclear D gene. V lost 0 bases and J lost 3, with 9 bases in between. The germline V gene has CDR1 SQVTM and CDR2 ANQGSEA. CDR3 length: 15 residues. DNA of the CDR3: TGCAGCGTTGAAGATCCGGCCGGTGGGGCCAACGTCCTGACTTTC. Protein sequence: CSVEDPAGGANVLTF.

The V and J genes are TRBV7-9 and TRBJ1-2; D is perhaps TRBD1 (5 bases). The CDR3 extends over 14 amino acids. The germline CDR1 and CDR2 sequences are SEHNR and FQNEAQ (reference sequence). V was clipped by 1 base and J by 4 bases, with 10 bases between them. DNA of the CDR3: TGTGCCAGCAGCTTAGATGACAGTTTCTATGGCTACACCTTC. As protein: CASSLDDSFYGYTF.

This clonotype showed up just a few times. The chain has TRBV7-2 and TRBJ1-1; perhaps TRBD1 as D (5 bases). Deletions cut 5 bases from V and 10 bases from J, with 14 bases between. This CDR3 is 12 amino acids long. The germline V gene encodes CDR1 SGHTA and CDR2 FQGNSA. Written as DNA, the CDR3 is TGTGCCAGCAGCCTCCGCCAGGGTTCAGCTTTCTTT. Its translation: CASSLRQGSAFF. The whole variable domain, filled in from reference TRBV7-2 and TRBJ1-1, reads GAGVSQSPSNKVTEKGKDVELRCDPISGHTALYWYRQSLGQGLEFLIYFQGNSAPDKSGLPSDRFSAERTGGSVSTLTIQRTQQEDSAVYLCASSLRQGSAFFGQGTRLTVV.

The chain couples TRBV2 to TRBJ2-7; D not certain. Germline V gene lookup returns CDR1 SNHLY and CDR2 FYNNEI. This CDR3 is 13 amino acids long. The V end was cut by 10 bases, the J end by 1 base, with 14 bases between. Written as DNA, the CDR3 is TGTGCCACCCGAAAGGACGGTTCCTACGAGCAGTACTTC. Translating gives CATRKDGSYEQYF.

This rearrangement joins TRBV24-1 to TRBJ2-7; perhaps TRBD2 as D (6 bases). The CDR3 runs to 16 residues. Trimming pared 4 bases from V and 2 bases from J, leaving 17 bases between. Germline V lookup: CDR1 KGHDR, CDR2 SFDVKD. The CDR3 loop is CATSDRRDSLAYEQYF. The CDR3 bases are TGTGCCACCAGTGACCGCCGGGACTCGCTTGCCTACGAGCAGTACTTC.